This T cell receptor (beta chain) was found in a study of blood T cells in healthy people across ages. Findings of the study overall: Diversity of TCR beta correlated strongly with naive T cell percentage.

It was with a sample-barcoded 5' primer and a J-beta primer mix that a second PCR of roughly 6 to 11 cycles was run. TCRdb called the 5' RACE reads again in MiXCR, with one record for every CDR3 protein. The sample lists about 680,000 distinct CDR3 sequences; 49% were seen once. The CDR3 runs to 16 residues. CDR1 and CDR2 (germline): MDHEN, SYDVKM. J lost 6 bases, V lost 5 bases, and 9 bases had no gene match. Researchers isolated at least 7 million PBMCs per sample. Comments on this clonotype: Its specificity is unknown.

The material sequenced was blood. The sequence was obtained from an older woman in good health. The rearrangement uses TRBV28 and TRBJ2-6; 8 nucleotides match TRBD1. The CDR3 bases are TGTGCCAGCAGTCGTACAGGGGGGATAGCGGCCAACGTCCTGACTTTC. It encodes CASSRTGGIAANVLTF.